This T cell receptor beta chain derives from a study of blood T cell repertoires in COVID-19. This CDR3 has 15 amino acids. The V end lost 3 bases, the J end lost 1 base, and 11 bases lay between the germline ends. From germline, CDR1 is MNHEY and CDR2 SMNVEV (reference sequence). Measured with immunoSEQ multiplex PCR; TCRdb has only the in-frame clones, and not every one. Among more than 200,000 clones listed, around 86% were seen once. The source is a man aged 25-45 years in a cohort exposed to, infected with or recovered from COVID-19 (not recorded which). V gene TRBV27 combines with J gene TRBJ2-3, with TRBD2 as a possible D gene (6 bases). Sequences were obtained from PBMCs or T cells enriched from blood (not recorded which). Here the CDR3 reads CASSFSASGTDTQYF. The CDR3 nucleotides are TGTGCCAGCAGTTTTAGCGCTAGCGGCACAGATACGCAGTATTTT.